This TCR beta chain was recorded in a study of CD8 T cells in Susac syndrome. Random hexamers were used to reverse transcribe an amount of 0.5 to 1 ug RNA. TCRdb itself ran the immunoSEQ multiplex PCR reads through MiXCR, one entry per CDR3 protein. Among over 120,000 distinct CDR3 sequences, more than 85% were seen once, and the ten largest hold 0.13% to 0.15%. Trimming took 9 bases from V and 7 from J, leaving 19 bases between them. This CDR3 comprises 14 residues. Germline CDR1 SNHLY, CDR2 FYNNEI. Under recently defined diagnostic criteria, the patients with Susac syndrome qualified as having definite or probable disease. The CD8+ and CD4+ T cells were negatively isolated, with the TEMRA cells enriched by FACS.

The TCR comes from a human donor with Susac syndrome. The sample was CD4+ T cells from PBMCs. The chain is built from TRBV2 and TRBJ1-5; D is ambiguous. This CDR3 is CASGFRDRRQPQHF. CDR3 sequence (DNA): TGTGCCAGTGGGTTCCGGGATCGCAGGCAGCCCCAGCATTTT.